This TCR beta chain originates from a study of prognosis after radiotherapy for stage I lung cancer. This CDR3 contains 14 residues. Deletions cut 0 bases from V and 5 bases from J, with 10 bases between. Germline V lookup: CDR1 DFQATT, CDR2 SNEGSKA (reference sequence). Genomic DNA was the source, and TCR beta CDR3 was amplified from it by two-round multiplex PCR. Primers (each specific to one TRBV or TRBJ gene) were used in first-round PCR. One entry per CDR3 protein, called by TCRdb with MiXCR from the multiplex PCR reads. The table has 15,000 to 20,000 distinct CDR3 sequences, approximately 28% seen once; the top ten hold roughly 30%. This clonotype has ten or more counts.

This receptor was identified in a donor over 45 with non-small cell lung cancer. The input for sequencing was PBMCs, taken before or after stereotactic body radiation therapy (not recorded which). The chain recombines TRBV20-1 with TRBJ2-2; the D is unclear. CDR3 loop: CSARDEVVTGELFF. CDR3 nucleotides: TGCAGTGCTAGAGATGAAGTTGTAACCGGGGAGCTGTTTTTT.